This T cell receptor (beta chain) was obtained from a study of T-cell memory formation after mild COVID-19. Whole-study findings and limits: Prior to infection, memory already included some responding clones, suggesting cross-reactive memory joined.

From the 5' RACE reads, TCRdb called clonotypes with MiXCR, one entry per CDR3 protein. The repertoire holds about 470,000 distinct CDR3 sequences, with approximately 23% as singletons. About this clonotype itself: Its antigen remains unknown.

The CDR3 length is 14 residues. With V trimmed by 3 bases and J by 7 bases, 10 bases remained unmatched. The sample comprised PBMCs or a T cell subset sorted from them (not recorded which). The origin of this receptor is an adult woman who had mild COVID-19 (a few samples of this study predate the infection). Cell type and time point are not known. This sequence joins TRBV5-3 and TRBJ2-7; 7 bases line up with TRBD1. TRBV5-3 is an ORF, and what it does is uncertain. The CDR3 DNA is TGTGCCAGAAGCTGGACGAGGGGGCTCGGGGAGCAGTACTTC. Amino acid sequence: CARSWTRGLGEQYF.